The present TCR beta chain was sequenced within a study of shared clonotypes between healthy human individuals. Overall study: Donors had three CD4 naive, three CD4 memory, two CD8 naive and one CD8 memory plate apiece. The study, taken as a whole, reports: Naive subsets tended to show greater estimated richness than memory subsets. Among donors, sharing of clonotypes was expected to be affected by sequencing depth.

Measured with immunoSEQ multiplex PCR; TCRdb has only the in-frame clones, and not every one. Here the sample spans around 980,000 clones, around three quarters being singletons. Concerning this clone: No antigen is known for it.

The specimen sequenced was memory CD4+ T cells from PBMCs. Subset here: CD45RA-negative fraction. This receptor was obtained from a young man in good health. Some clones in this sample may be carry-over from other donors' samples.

The CDR3 bases are TGTGCCAGCAGCCTAAGACTAGCGGGAGAGTACGAGCAGTACTTC. Its translation: CASSLRLAGEYEQYF. The rearrangement joins TRBV4-2 to TRBJ2-7; 12 bases line up with TRBD2. There are 15 residues in the CDR3. The junction had 5 bases not matched to a gene; V was cut back by 4 bases and J by 4 bases. Germline values: CDR1 LGHNA, CDR2 YNFKEQ.